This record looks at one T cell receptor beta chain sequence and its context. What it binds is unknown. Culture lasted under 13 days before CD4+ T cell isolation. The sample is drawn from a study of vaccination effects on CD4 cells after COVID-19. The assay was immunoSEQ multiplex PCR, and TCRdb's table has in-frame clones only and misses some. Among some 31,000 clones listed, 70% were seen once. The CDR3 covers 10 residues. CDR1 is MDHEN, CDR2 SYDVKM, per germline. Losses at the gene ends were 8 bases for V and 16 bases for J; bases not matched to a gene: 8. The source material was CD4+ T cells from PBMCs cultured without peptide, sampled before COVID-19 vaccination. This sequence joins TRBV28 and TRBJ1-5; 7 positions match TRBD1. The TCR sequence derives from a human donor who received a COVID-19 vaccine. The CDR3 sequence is CASGRQGEHF. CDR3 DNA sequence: TGTGCCAGCGGACGGCAGGGGGAACATTTT.